The clone carrying this T cell receptor beta chain was counted a few times. Its antigen is currently unknown. The CDR3 has 11 residues. Trimming removed 0 bases at V and 7 bases at J, with 6 bases between. CDR1 is GTSNPN and CDR2 is SVGIG in the germline V gene (reference sequence). This record comes from a study of CD8 T cells in ankylosing spondylitis. Study-level results: The authors reported significant enrichment of disease-linked clones in matched ankylosing spondylitis synovial fluid. Several highly homologous variants made up a TCR beta motif, and this motif appeared characteristic of ankylosing spondylitis blood. Researchers report that disease-linked clones proved CD8+ and relatively rare in peripheral blood.

As the method for making TCR beta libraries, quantitative 5'-RACE with molecular barcodes was used. TCRdb recomputed calls from the 5' RACE reads with MiXCR, one row per CDR3 protein. The sample gives nearly 350,000 distinct CDR3 sequences, 14% to 15% of which show up once; roughly 1.1% is in the top ten. The source is a male donor with ankylosing spondylitis or in good health (not recorded which). Sample: blood, either unsorted or a sorted T cell fraction (not recorded which). The J gene is TRBJ1-1, the V gene TRBV30, with D hard to call. The CDR3 loop reads CAWSVRREAFF. As DNA, the CDR3 is TGTGCCTGGAGTGTACGCCGTGAAGCTTTCTTT.